The rows below give T cell receptor beta chains drawn from one sample of a study of Graves' ophthalmopathy and Graves' hyperthyroidism. TCRdb fed the multiplex PCR reads into MiXCR, producing one record per CDR3 protein. The table lists over 200,000 distinct CDR3 sequences, roughly 29% of them singletons. Material: peripheral blood. These receptors were obtained from a man aged 50 to 59 with Graves' ophthalmopathy. The CDR3 runs from the conserved cysteine through the conserved F or W. D genes are given only for firm matches. Size is stated for part of the rows, as once, few or many counts, or as a class when the clone is expanded.

j_call,clone_size,v_call,d_call,cdr3_nt,cdr3_aa
TRBJ1-5,.,TRBV28,.,TGTGCCAGCAGTTTGGGGACGGGGTCTGGACGCCAGCCCCAGCATTTT,CASSLGTGSGRQPQHF
TRBJ2-5,many,TRBV5-1,TRBD1,TGCGCCAGCAGCAGGGACAGGCCTCAAGAGACCCAGTACTTC,CASSRDRPQETQYF
TRBJ1-5,many,TRBV28,.,TGTGCCAGCACCGCTGGGGCAGAATATAGCAATCAGCCCCAGCATTTT,CASTAGAEYSNQPQHF
TRBJ1-2,.,TRBV12-3/TRBV12-4,TRBD1,TGTGCCAGCAGTTCTAGGGGACAGGCTACCTATGGCTACACCTTC,CASSSRGQATYGYTF
TRBJ1-2,many,TRBV12-3/TRBV12-4,.,TGTGCCAGCAGTTCGGATAACTATGGCTACACCTTC,CASSSDNYGYTF
TRBJ2-5,.,TRBV20-1,.,TGCAGTGCTAGGGACATTCTGGGGGACACAGAGACCCAGTACTTC,CSARDILGDTETQYF
TRBJ1-1,many,TRBV5-1,.,TGCGCCAGCAGCTTGGGGGTAGCAATGAACACTGAAGCTTTCTTT,CASSLGVAMNTEAFF
TRBJ2-7,.,TRBV27,TRBD1,TGTGCCAGCAGACCAACCGACAGGGCCGACTACGAGCAGTACTTC,CASRPTDRADYEQYF
TRBJ2-2,many,TRBV14,.,TGTGCCAGCAGCCCACCCACAGTCACCGGGGAGCTGTTTTTT,CASSPPTVTGELFF
TRBJ2-5,many,TRBV9,TRBD2,TGTGCCAGCAGCCCCGGGAGGGAGGAGACCCAGTACTTC,CASSPGREETQYF
TRBJ2-7,.,TRBV12-3/TRBV12-4,.,TGTGCCAGCAGTTTATATGGGGACACCTACGAGCAGTACTTC,CASSLYGDTYEQYF
TRBJ2-7,many,TRBV7-2,TRBD2,TGTGCCAGCAGCCAACTAGCGGAGGCCTTCTACGAGCAGTACTTC,CASSQLAEAFYEQYF
TRBJ2-2,many,TRBV9,.,TGTGCCAGCAGCCCGAATTTGCGGTGGGCCGAGCTGTTTTTT,CASSPNLRWAELFF
TRBJ1-1,.,TRBV6-1,.,TGTGCCAGCAGCGAAAGAACAGGGTCCTATTACACTGAAGCTTTCTTT,CASSERTGSYYTEAFF
TRBJ2-5,many,TRBV28,TRBD1,TGTGCCAGCAGTTTAAGGGACAGGGGCAAAGAGACCCAGTACTTC,CASSLRDRGKETQYF
TRBJ2-5,many,TRBV20-1,TRBD2,TGCAGTGCTAGACGGGGACTAGCGGGAGAAGAGACCCAGTACTTC,CSARRGLAGEETQYF
TRBJ2-6,many,TRBV20-1,.,TGCAGTGCTAGAGATTTGGGGACCAACGTCCTGACTTTC,CSARDLGTNVLTF
TRBJ1-5,.,TRBV6-1,.,TGTGCCAGCAGTCCCCGGTTGAGTAATAATCGCAATCAGCCCCAGCATTTT,CASSPRLSNNRNQPQHF
TRBJ2-2,many,TRBV10-3,.,TGTGCCATCAGACCCGGACTGGACACCGGGGAGCTGTTTTTT,CAIRPGLDTGELFF
TRBJ1-1,few,TRBV12-3/TRBV12-4,.,TGTGCCAGCAGTCGCGGCTTGTCAAAAGCTTTCTTT,CASSRGLSKAFF
TRBJ1-2,many,TRBV6-4,TRBD1,TGTGCCAGCAGTGACTCCCGGGACAGGATCTATGGCTACACCTTC,CASSDSRDRIYGYTF
TRBJ2-5,many,TRBV20-1,TRBD2,TGCAGTGCTACCCACCCCGGGACTAGCGTCCAAGAGACCCAGTACTTC,CSATHPGTSVQETQYF
TRBJ2-7,many,TRBV5-1,.,TGCGCCAGCAGCTCTCTGCGAGGCGAGCAGTACTTC,CASSSLRGEQYF
TRBJ1-1,few,TRBV12-3/TRBV12-4,TRBD1,TGTGCCAGCAGTTTACCTCCGGGACAGGGAGAGGGCACTGAAGCTTTCTTT,CASSLPPGQGEGTEAFF
TRBJ1-1,.,TRBV12-3/TRBV12-4,.,TGTGCCAGCAGTTTAGCTAGGCTCACCAACACTGAAGCTTTCTTT,CASSLARLTNTEAFF
TRBJ2-5,.,TRBV28,TRBD1,TGTGCCAGCAGTCCTACTATCATTCCGGGACAGGGGGCTGAGGAGACCCAGTACTTC,CASSPTIIPGQGAEETQYF
TRBJ2-5,.,TRBV6-1,.,TGTGCCAGCTGCGCTGCCGGGGGAGAGACCCAGTACTTC,CASCAAGGETQYF
TRBJ2-2,many,TRBV11-2,TRBD2,TGTGCCAGCAGCCCCGGACTAGCGGGAGTTGGTGGCGGGGAGCTGTTTTTT,CASSPGLAGVGGGELFF
TRBJ2-7,.,TRBV6-2/TRBV6-3,TRBD2,TGTGCCAGCAGTAGTCTAGCGGTCACCTACGAGCAGTACTTC,CASSSLAVTYEQYF
TRBJ1-1,many,TRBV5-1,TRBD1,TGCGCCAGCAGCTTGGCCGTCCCGAAGAGCTACAGGGGAGGAACTGAAGCTTTCTTT,CASSLAVPKSYRGGTEAFF
TRBJ2-5,many,TRBV12-3/TRBV12-4,.,TGTGCCAGCAGTTCTAGCAGGCGGGAGACCCAGTACTTC,CASSSSRRETQYF
TRBJ2-7,many,TRBV28,TRBD2,TGTGCCAGCAGTGGCCTACTGGCGGGAGTCTACGAGCAGTGCTTC,CASSGLLAGVYEQCF
TRBJ2-7,many,TRBV19,.,TGTGCCAGTAGTAATGTCGGGGGCGAGCAGTACTTC,CASSNVGGEQYF
TRBJ2-2,.,TRBV6-5,.,TGTGCCAGCAGTTACTCTGGGGGGACGAACACCGGGGAGCTGTTTTTT,CASSYSGGTNTGELFF
TRBJ2-5,.,TRBV24-1,TRBD2,TGTGCCACCAGTGACAGGACTAGCGGGGGGGCGAGGGACCAGTACTTC,CATSDRTSGGARDQYF
TRBJ1-5,.,TRBV6-1,.,TGTGCCAGCAGCGAACTCGACGGCCAGCCCCAGCATTTT,CASSELDGQPQHF
TRBJ1-6,.,TRBV7-2,TRBD1,TGTGCCAGCAGCTTGCACCGGGACAGGGGGCTTAATTCACCCCTCCACTTT,CASSLHRDRGLNSPLHF
TRBJ2-7,many,TRBV20-1,.,TGCAGTGCTAGAAGTTGGCGGAACTCCTACGAGCAGTACTTC,CSARSWRNSYEQYF
TRBJ2-2,.,TRBV12-3/TRBV12-4,TRBD1,TGTGCCAGCAGTTTCCGGGACAGGGGGGGTACCGGGGAGCTGTTTTTT,CASSFRDRGGTGELFF
TRBJ1-2,.,TRBV6-4,TRBD1,TGTGCCAGCAGCTCGCGACCGGGACAGGGTCCTGATGGCTACACCTTC,CASSSRPGQGPDGYTF
TRBJ2-2,many,TRBV29-1,TRBD2,TGCAGCGTTGATCCTAGCGGGGGGAACACCGGGGAGCTGTTTTTT,CSVDPSGGNTGELFF
TRBJ1-5,many,TRBV6-1,.,TGTGCCAGCAGCCCGGGACACTCAAATCAGCCCCAGCATTTT,CASSPGHSNQPQHF
TRBJ1-1,few,TRBV7-3,.,TGTGCCAGCAGCTTAAACTCGGACACTGAAGCTTTCTTT,CASSLNSDTEAFF
TRBJ2-7,many,TRBV3-1,.,TGTGCCAGCAGCCCAAGTGAACAGCACTACGAGCAGTACTTC,CASSPSEQHYEQYF
TRBJ2-5,many,TRBV18,.,TGTGCCAGCTCGGCTAGCGAAACCCGGGAGACCCAGTACTTC,CASSASETRETQYF
TRBJ2-6,many,TRBV12-3/TRBV12-4,.,TGTGCCAGCAGACAGAGCTCTGGGGCCAACGTCCTGACTTTC,CASRQSSGANVLTF
TRBJ2-2,few,TRBV11-2,TRBD2,TGTGCCAGCAGCCCCCCACGACTAGCGCACGCGAACACCGGGGAGCTGTTTTTT,CASSPPRLAHANTGELFF
TRBJ2-7,many,TRBV19,.,TGTGCCAGCGGGTGGGAAGGTTCCTTTTCCTACGAGCAGTGCTTC,CASGWEGSFSYEQCF